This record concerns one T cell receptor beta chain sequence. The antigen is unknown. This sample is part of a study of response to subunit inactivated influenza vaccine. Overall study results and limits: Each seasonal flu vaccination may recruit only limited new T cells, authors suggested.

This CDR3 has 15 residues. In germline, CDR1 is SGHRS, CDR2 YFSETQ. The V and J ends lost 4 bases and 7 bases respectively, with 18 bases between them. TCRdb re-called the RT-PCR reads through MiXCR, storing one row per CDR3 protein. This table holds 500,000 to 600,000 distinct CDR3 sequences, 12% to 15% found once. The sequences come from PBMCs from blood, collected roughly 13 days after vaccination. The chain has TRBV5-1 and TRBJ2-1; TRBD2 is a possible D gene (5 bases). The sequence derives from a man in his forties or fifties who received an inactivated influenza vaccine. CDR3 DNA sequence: TGCGCCAGCAGCCCGGCCGAGGTGCGGGCGAATGAGCAGTTCTTC. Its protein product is CASSPAEVRANEQFF.